This is a list of T cell receptor beta chains from one sample in a study of cytomegalovirus exposure and HLA in healthy donors. Libraries were prepared by immunoSEQ multiplex PCR; TCRdb keeps only in-frame clonotypes and omits some of them. Altogether fewer than 200,000 clones are present, around 87% being singletons, with the ten largest covering roughly 1.4%. The sequenced sample was PBMCs. These receptors originate from a woman aged 25-40 years in good health and CMV-seronegative. Both conserved end residues are trimmed from each CDR3.

V gene: TRBV23-1
CDR3 length: 15
CDR3 protein: ASSQRRQGPNNEKLF

V gene: TRBV11-2
CDR3 length: 13
CDR3 protein: ASSSNPGQTSPLH

V gene: TRBV13
CDR3 length: 11
CDR3 protein: ASSFRFEETQY

V gene: TRBV19
CDR3 length: 12
CDR3 protein: ASSPGQGTGELF

V gene: TRBV11-2
CDR3 length: 11
CDR3 protein: ASSPVGGSPLH

V gene: TRBV5-1
CDR3 length: 13
CDR3 protein: ASSLGLAGYNEQF

V gene: TRBV5-4
CDR3 length: 14
CDR3 protein: ASSVGQGASNSPLH

V gene: TRBV30
CDR3 length: 16
CDR3 protein: AWSASTGYPYSNQPQH

V gene: TRBV2
CDR3 length: 13
CDR3 protein: ASSVDTEINEKLF

V gene: TRBV18
CDR3 length: 12
CDR3 protein: ASSQGTPNQPQH

V gene: TRBV18
CDR3 length: 11
CDR3 protein: ASSPGSNQPQH

V gene: TRBV21-1
CDR3 length: 14
CDR3 protein: ASSKPTDRDLGGYT

V gene: TRBV18
CDR3 length: 14
CDR3 protein: ASSPREDRVANEQF

V gene: TRBV30
CDR3 length: 10
CDR3 protein: AWSGREVTQY

V gene: TRBV6-6
CDR3 length: 12
CDR3 protein: ASSYSRMGEKLF

V gene: TRBV5-6
CDR3 length: 14
CDR3 protein: ASSQKPLDSGDGYT

V gene: TRBV19
CDR3 length: 12
CDR3 protein: ASSKGQGATEAF